Reported below is one TCR beta chain. The source of the sample is a study of cytomegalovirus exposure and HLA in healthy donors. Overall study context: The same platform used for the 666 first-cohort repertoires was also used for the roughly 120 validation repertoires, as a later analysis reported.

Germline assignment: CDR1 MDHEN and CDR2 SYDVKM. Trimming at V came to 6 bases and at J to 1 base, leaving 1 base not matched to a gene. This CDR3 is built from 14 residues. Produced via immunoSEQ multiplex PCR; TCRdb's table is partial and in-frame only. The sample has approximately 160,000 clones; roughly 80% are singletons. This sequence joins TRBV28 and TRBJ2-4, with TRBD2 identical over 9 bases. The sequence was collected from a man aged 25-45 years in good health and CMV-seropositive. The sample comprised PBMCs. The CDR3: CASRAGGAKNIQYF. The CDR3 DNA reads TGTGCCAGCAGGGCGGGAGGGGCCAAAAACATTCAGTACTTC.